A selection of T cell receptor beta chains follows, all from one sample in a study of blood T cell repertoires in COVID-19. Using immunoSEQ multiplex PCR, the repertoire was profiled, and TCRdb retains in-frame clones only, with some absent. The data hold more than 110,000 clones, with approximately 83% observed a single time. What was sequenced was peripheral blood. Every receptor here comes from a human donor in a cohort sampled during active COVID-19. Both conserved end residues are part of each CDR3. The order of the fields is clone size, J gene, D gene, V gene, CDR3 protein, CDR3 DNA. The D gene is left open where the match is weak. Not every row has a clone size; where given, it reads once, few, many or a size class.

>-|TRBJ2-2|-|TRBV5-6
CASSPDSRDSNTGELFF
TGTGCCAGCAGCCCGGACAGCCGCGATTCGAACACCGGGGAGCTGTTTTTT
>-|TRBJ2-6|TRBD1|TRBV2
CARRQGGTGANVLTF
TGTGCTAGAAGACAGGGTGGGACTGGGGCCAACGTCCTGACTTTC
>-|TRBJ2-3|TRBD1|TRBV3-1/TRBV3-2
CASSQGDRGTDTQYF
TGTGCCAGCAGCCAAGGCGACAGGGGGACAGATACGCAGTATTTT
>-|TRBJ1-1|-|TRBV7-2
CASSLGRGPGAFF
TGTGCCAGCAGCTTAGGCAGGGGCCCGGGGGCTTTCTTT
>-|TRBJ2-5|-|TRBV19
CASSIDTRTTYPGTQYF
TGTGCCAGTAGTATAGATACTCGGACTACCTATCCAGGGACCCAGTACTTC
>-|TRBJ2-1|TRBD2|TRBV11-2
CASSFSEGGLSVF
TGTGCCAGCAGCTTTTCCGAGGGAGGGCTATCGGTCTTC
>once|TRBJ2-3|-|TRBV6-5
CASSYSGSHTQYF
TGTGCCAGCAGTTACTCGGGCAGTCATACGCAGTATTTT
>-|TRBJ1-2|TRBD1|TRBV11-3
CASSLGDRGNYGYTF
TGTGCCAGCAGCTTGGGGGACAGGGGAAACTATGGCTACACCTTC
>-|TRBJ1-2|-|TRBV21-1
CASSPFPRGGSYGYTF
TGTGCCAGCAGCCCCTTCCCGAGGGGAGGAAGCTATGGCTACACCTTC
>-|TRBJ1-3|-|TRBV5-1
CASSYTGSSGNTIYF
TGCGCCAGCAGCTACACAGGGAGCTCTGGAAACACCATATATTTT
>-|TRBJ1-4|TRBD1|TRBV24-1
CATSDPGQGREKLFF
TGTGCCACCAGTGATCCGGGACAGGGACGAGAAAAACTGTTTTTT